What follows describes a single TCR beta chain. Generated by immunoSEQ multiplex PCR, the TCRdb table keeps only in-frame clones and is missing some. The data show around 23,000 clones, with around three quarters seen just once and about 17% held by the top ten. This record belongs to a study of OX40 agonist ivuxolimab in advanced cancers. CDR1 is SGHDN, CDR2 FVKESK, per germline. This CDR3 spans 13 amino acids. The V call is TRBV14, the J call TRBJ2-5; no definite D call. The J call may be faulty, since TRBJ2-7 better matches the DNA end. This specimen was CD4+ or CD8+ T cells sorted from blood, taken in a trial of the OX40 agonist ivuxolimab. The clonotype comes from an adult with an advanced solid tumor such as melanoma, head and neck, liver or kidney cancer. This CDR3 reads CASSQGRTYEQYF. Here the CDR3 DNA reads TGTGCCAGCAGCCAAGGCAGGACCTACGAGCAGTACTTC.